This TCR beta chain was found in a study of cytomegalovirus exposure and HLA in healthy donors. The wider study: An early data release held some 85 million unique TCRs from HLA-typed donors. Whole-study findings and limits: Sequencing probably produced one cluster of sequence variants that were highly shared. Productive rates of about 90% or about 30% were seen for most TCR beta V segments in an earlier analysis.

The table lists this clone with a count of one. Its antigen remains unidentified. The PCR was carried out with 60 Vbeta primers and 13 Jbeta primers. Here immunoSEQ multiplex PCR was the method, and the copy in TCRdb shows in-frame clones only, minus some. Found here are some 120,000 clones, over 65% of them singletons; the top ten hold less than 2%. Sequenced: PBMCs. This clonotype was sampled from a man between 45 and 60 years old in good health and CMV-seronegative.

The CDR3 DNA sequence: TGCAGTGCTAGAGATACAGGCGAGCAGTACTTC. Translating it yields CSARDTGEQYF. The genes are TRBV20-1 and TRBJ2-7; tentatively, D is TRBD1 (5 bases). CDR3 length: 11 amino acids. Trimming removed 0 bases from V and 6 bases from J, with 6 bases in between. Germline V gene data show CDR1 as DFQATT and CDR2 as SNEGSKA (reference sequence).